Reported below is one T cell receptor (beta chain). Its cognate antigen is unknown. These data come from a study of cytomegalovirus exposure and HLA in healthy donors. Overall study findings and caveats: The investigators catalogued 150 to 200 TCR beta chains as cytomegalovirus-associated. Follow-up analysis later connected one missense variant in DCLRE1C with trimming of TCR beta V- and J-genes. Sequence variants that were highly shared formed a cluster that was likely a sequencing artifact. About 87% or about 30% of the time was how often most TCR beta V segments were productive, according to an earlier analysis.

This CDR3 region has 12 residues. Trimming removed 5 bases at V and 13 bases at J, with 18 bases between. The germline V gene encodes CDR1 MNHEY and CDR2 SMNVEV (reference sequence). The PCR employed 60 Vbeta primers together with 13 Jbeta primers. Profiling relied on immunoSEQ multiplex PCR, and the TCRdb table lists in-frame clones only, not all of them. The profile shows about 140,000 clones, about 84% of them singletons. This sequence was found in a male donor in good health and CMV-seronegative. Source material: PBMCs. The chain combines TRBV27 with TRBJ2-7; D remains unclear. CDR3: CASSSPIHRIYF. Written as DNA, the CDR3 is TGTGCCAGCAGTAGTCCAATACACCGAATTTACTTC.